This TCR beta chain was recorded in a study of T cell changes during pregnancy in multiple sclerosis. Germline CDR1 is LGHNT and CDR2 is FRNRAP. This CDR3 is built from 13 residues. The V end lost 7 bases, the J end lost 5 bases, and 12 bases lay between the germline ends. Profiling relied on immunoSEQ multiplex PCR, and the TCRdb table lists in-frame clones only, not all of them. Of 58,000 or so clones in the sample, 89% were seen once. This receptor was obtained from a female donor with multiple sclerosis, enrolled in a pregnancy study. The chain combines TRBV12-5 with TRBJ1-5; D gene unclear. Source: peripheral blood, taken after pregnancy. The CDR3 loop is CASAHAIDQPQHF. The CDR3 region has the DNA TGTGCTAGTGCCCACGCCATAGATCAGCCCCAGCATTTT. The full variable domain, in which reference TRBV12-5 and TRBJ1-5 provide the parts outside the CDR3, is DARVTQTPRHKVTEMGQEVTMRCQPILGHNTVFWYRQTMMQGLELLAYFRNRAPLDDSGMPKDRFSAEMPDATLATLKIQPSEPRDSAVYFCASAHAIDQPQHFGDGTRLSIL.